The 6 T cell receptor beta chains reported below all come from one sample, sequenced in a study of blood T cell repertoires in COVID-19. Profiled with immunoSEQ multiplex PCR; TCRdb holds only in-frame clones, not every one. The sample carries 200,000 to 250,000 clones, roughly 84% recorded once. The source material was peripheral blood. Receptors originate from a woman older than 75 with acute or convalescent COVID-19.

This chain links TRBV2 with TRBJ2-3; D is possibly TRBD2 (5 bases). This CDR3 has 14 amino acids. CDR1 SNHLY and CDR2 FYNNEI come from the germline V gene. V was clipped by 1 base and J by 6 bases, with 11 bases between them. Here the CDR3 reads CASSEGLTPDTQYF. CDR3 sequence (DNA): TGTGCCAGCAGTGAAGGACTAACCCCCGATACGCAGTATTTT.

The chain couples TRBV27 to TRBJ1-2; 9 bases match TRBD1. In germline, CDR1 is MNHEY, CDR2 SMNVEV (reference sequence). The CDR3 sequence is 15 residues long. V shed 4 bases and J 8 bases; nucleotides not matched to a gene: 11. For the CDR3, the DNA is TGTGCCAGCAGTTCCCCCGGGACAGGGAAGGTCGGCTACACCTTC. As protein: CASSSPGTGKVGYTF.

This chain links TRBV7-9 with TRBJ2-3; TRBD2 matches at 11 bases. The junction had 6 bases not matched to a gene; V was cut back by 5 bases and J by 2 bases. The CDR3 totals 16 residues. Germline CDR1 reads SEHNR; CDR2 reads FQNEAQ (reference sequence). In nucleotides, the CDR3 is TGTGCCAGCAGCGAAGGGACTAGCGGAGCCACAGATACGCAGTATTTT. Translated, it gives CASSEGTSGATDTQYF.

The genes are TRBV12-3 or TRBV12-4 and TRBJ1-2; D not certain. The CDR3 is made up of 13 amino acids. Trimming stripped 0 bases from V and 7 bases from J, with 9 bases between. CDR3 nucleotides: TGTGCCAGCAGTTTAGCTAGCGGACGTGGCTACACCTTC. This encodes CASSLASGRGYTF.

The chain employs TRBV9 and TRBJ2-7; 8 bases map to TRBD1. Germline V gives CDR1 SGDLS, CDR2 YYNGEE. This CDR3 is 13 amino acids long. The trim removed 3 bases at V and 5 bases at J, leaving 4 bases unmatched. CDR3 bases: TGTGCCAGCAGCGCAGGGGGCAGGGACGAGCAGTACTTC. Amino acids: CASSAGGRDEQYF.

The genes are TRBV11-2 and TRBJ2-2; D unresolved. Germline V lookup: CDR1 SGHAT, CDR2 FQNNGV. The length of the CDR3 is 14 residues. Trimming pared 3 bases from V and 2 bases from J, leaving 7 bases between. CDR3 in amino acids: CASSFRGNTGELFF. DNA for the CDR3: TGTGCCAGCAGCTTCCGAGGTAACACCGGGGAGCTGTTTTTT.